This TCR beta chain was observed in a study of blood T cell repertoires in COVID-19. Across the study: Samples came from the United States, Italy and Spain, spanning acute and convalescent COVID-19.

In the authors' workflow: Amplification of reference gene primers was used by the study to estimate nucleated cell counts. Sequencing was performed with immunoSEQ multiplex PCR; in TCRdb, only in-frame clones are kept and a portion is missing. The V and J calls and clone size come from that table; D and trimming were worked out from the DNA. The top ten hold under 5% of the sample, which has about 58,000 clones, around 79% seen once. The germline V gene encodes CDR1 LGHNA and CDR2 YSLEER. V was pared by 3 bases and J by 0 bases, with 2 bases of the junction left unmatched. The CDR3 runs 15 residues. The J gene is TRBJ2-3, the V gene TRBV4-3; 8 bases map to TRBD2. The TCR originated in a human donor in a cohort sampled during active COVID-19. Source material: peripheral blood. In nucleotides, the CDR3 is TGCGCCAGCAGCCACGGGGGGGGTAGCACAGATACGCAGTATTTT. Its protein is CASSHGGGSTDTQYF.